This TCR beta chain was found in a study of T cells in localized non-small cell lung cancer. Study results and caveats: Higher blood T cell density went with longer overall survival. In uninvolved adjacent lung, T cell clonality reached its highest value, exceeding tumor. Sequencing involved a lone tumor region, leaving heterogeneity possible. The study detected a median approximately 57 of the top 100 tumor clones in adjacent lung.

The method was immunoSEQ multiplex PCR; TCRdb's version includes in-frame clones alone and lacks a portion of them. The repertoire holds 3,100 or so clones, with approximately 28% as singletons. Germline loops: CDR1 SGHNT, CDR2 YENEEA. The CDR3 spans 14 residues. J was trimmed by 7 bases and V by 3 bases; bases with no gene match: 8. Turning to this clone: Its target is unknown.

This receptor was identified in a female donor older than 55 with stage I lung adenocarcinoma. The starting material was lung tumor tissue, obtained before any cancer treatment. The chain has TRBV11-3 and TRBJ1-1; TRBD1 agrees at 7 bases. Here the CDR3 reads CASSLPGQTIEAFF. The CDR3 coding sequence is TGTGCCAGCAGCTTGCCGGGACAGACCATTGAAGCTTTCTTT.